The clone carrying this T cell receptor (beta chain) is labeled as medium-sized (0.01 to 0.1%). Its antigen is undetermined. The CDR3 has 15 amino acids. V was trimmed by 5 bases and J by 4 bases, leaving 12 bases between them. Germline-derived CDR1 and CDR2 are SNHLY and FYNNEI. This specimen belongs to a study of metastatic and nonmetastatic thyroid tumors. The overall study: Malignant thyroid and benign thyroid patients provided blood and tumor or nodule tissue whose repertoires were compared. Notes on the study in general: Within blood and tumor, benign nodules reportedly had significantly lower TCR beta diversity than malignant thyroid tumors did.

Original processing notes: Variation in CDR3 across clinicopathological groups served as the basis for constructing a distant-metastasis classifier in papillary thyroid cancer. TCRdb reanalyzed the PCR reads with MiXCR. For this entry, the V and J calls and clone size follow TCRdb and not the study's own pipeline. There are 7,800 or so clones in the sample; over 15% occur only once, and roughly 9.6% lies in the top ten. There were no patients who had received any treatment before thyroid surgery. The chain uses TRBV2 and TRBJ1-6, with D maybe TRBD1 (5 bases). This sequence was found in a female donor with papillary thyroid cancer or a benign thyroid nodule (not recorded which). Some clones in this sample may be carry-over from other donors' samples. Sequences were obtained from adjacent normal tissue. The CDR3 spells CASSSGGSYNSPLHF. In nucleotides, the CDR3 is TGTGCCAGCAGTTCGGGGGGTTCGTATAATTCACCCCTCCACTTT.